A selection of T cell receptor beta chains follows, all from one sample in a study of response to subunit inactivated influenza vaccine. TCRdb fed the RT-PCR reads into MiXCR, producing one record per CDR3 protein. This table holds under 950,000 distinct CDR3 sequences, around 20% found once. This sample comprised PBMCs from blood, obtained roughly 5 days after vaccination. These receptors were taken from a man in his forties or fifties who received an inactivated influenza vaccine. Both conserved end residues are part of each CDR3. A D gene is named only where the DNA matches it firmly. Where a row states a size, it is once, few, many or the class of an expanded clone; other rows omit it.

NA,TRBV24-1,TRBJ1-1,NA,CATSDWGRGNTEAFF,TGTGCCACCAGTGATTGGGGCAGGGGGAACACTGAAGCTTTCTTT
TRBD1,TRBV9,TRBJ1-6,few,CASGQGAVNSPLHF,TGTGCCAGCGGACAGGGGGCGGTAAATTCACCCCTCCACTTT
TRBD2,TRBV28,TRBJ2-1,many,CASSPRGGRAYNEQFF,TGTGCCAGCAGTCCCCGTGGCGGGAGGGCCTACAATGAGCAGTTCTTC
NA,TRBV11-2,TRBJ2-4,NA,CASSSPPGRRAFAKNIQYF,TGTGCCAGCAGCTCGCCCCCGGGACGGCGAGCCTTTGCCAAAAACATTCAGTACTTC
NA,TRBV18,TRBJ2-2,few,CASSPTDRFLTFTGELFF,TGTGCCAGCTCACCGACGGACCGTTTCCTTACCTTTACCGGGGAGCTGTTTTTT
NA,TRBV27,TRBJ2-7,many,CASSSAGVNEQYF,TGTGCCAGCAGTTCGGCAGGGGTGAACGAGCAGTACTTC
NA,TRBV28,TRBJ2-7,few,CASTTGQAYEQYF,TGTGCCAGCACCACGGGACAAGCCTACGAGCAGTACTTC
TRBD2,TRBV10-2,TRBJ2-7,few,CASSDGLAGEGTTGEQYF,TGCGCCAGCAGTGACGGACTAGCGGGAGAAGGGACAACGGGGGAGCAGTACTTC
NA,TRBV7-9,TRBJ1-6,NA,CASSTDTLGSPLHF,TGTGCCAGCAGCACGGACACCCTCGGTTCACCCCTCCACTTT
TRBD1,TRBV6-2/TRBV6-3,TRBJ2-3,NA,CASTDGQAEADTQYF,TGTGCCAGCACCGATGGACAGGCCGAGGCAGATACGCAGTATTTT
NA,TRBV4-3,TRBJ2-6,NA,CASSQAWGSPGANVLTF,TGCGCCAGCAGCCAAGCTTGGGGATCGCCTGGGGCCAACGTCCTGACTTTC
NA,TRBV10-1,TRBJ2-3,few,CASSELGTGQSTDTQYF,TGCGCCAGCAGTGAGCTAGGGACGGGACAAAGCACAGATACGCAGTATTTT
TRBD1,TRBV12-3/TRBV12-4,TRBJ1-4,NA,CASSIRQGANEKLFF,TGTGCCAGCAGTATCCGGCAGGGGGCGAATGAAAAACTGTTTTTT
TRBD2,TRBV5-6,TRBJ2-5,NA,CASRGLVGETQYF,TGTGCCAGCAGGGGACTAGTAGGAGAGACCCAGTACTTC
NA,TRBV4-2,TRBJ2-3,few,CASSQDRFGTQYF,TGTGCCAGCAGCCAAGATAGGTTTGGTACGCAGTATTTT
NA,TRBV4-3,TRBJ2-7,few,CASSQDRVDYEQYF,TGCGCCAGCAGCCAAGACAGGGTAGACTACGAGCAGTACTTC
NA,TRBV6-1,TRBJ2-5,few,CASRENPGAGETQYF,TGTGCCAGCAGAGAAAATCCCGGGGCTGGGGAGACCCAGTACTTC
NA,TRBV5-6,TRBJ2-5,NA,CASSLAHKETQYF,TGTGCCAGCAGCTTGGCCCACAAGGAGACCCAGTACTTC
NA,TRBV29-1,TRBJ2-5,few,CSVEAWDIAYQETQYF,TGCAGCGTTGAAGCTTGGGATATAGCGTACCAAGAGACCCAGTACTTC
NA,TRBV4-3,TRBJ2-1,many,CASSQGLAKSNEQFF,TGCGCCAGCAGCCAAGGGCTAGCGAAGAGTAATGAGCAGTTCTTC
NA,TRBV7-2,TRBJ1-2,few,CASSLTTVYGYTF,TGTGCCAGCAGCCTCACGACAGTCTATGGCTACACCTTC
NA,TRBV14,TRBJ2-6,NA,CASSQWFSGANVLTF,TGTGCCAGCAGCCAATGGTTCTCTGGGGCCAACGTCCTGACTTTC